A single sample is the source of the 2 T cell receptor beta chains below, sequenced in a study of CD8+ T cells in alopecia areata. The authors extracted RNA and reverse transcribed it into cDNA as the sequencing template. Profiled with immunoSEQ multiplex PCR; TCRdb holds only in-frame clones, not every one. The table has some 170,000 clones, just under 60% seen once; the top ten hold 14% to 15%. This material consisted of CD4+ T cells sorted from blood, taken at week 0. These TCRs come from a human donor with alopecia areata.

The chain uses TRBV14 and TRBJ2-7, with a tentative D call TRBD1 (7 bases). The germline CDR1 and CDR2 sequences are SGHDN and FVKESK. With 3 bases removed from V and 6 bases from J, the gap between germline ends came to 24 bases. The CDR3 consists of 17 residues. This CDR3 reads CASSQMGTARVEGEQYF. The CDR3 nucleotides are TGTGCCAGCAGCCAGATGGGGACAGCCCGGGTGGAGGGCGAGCAGTACTTC.

The chain joins TRBV10-3 to TRBJ2-3; 11 bases match TRBD2. Germline-derived CDR1 and CDR2 are ENHRY and SYGVKD. The CDR3 runs to 16 residues. The V gene end was trimmed by 4 bases and the J gene end by 5 bases; junction bases not matched to a gene: 8. In DNA, the CDR3 is TGTGCCATCAGTGCCGATAGCGGGGGGGCCCGAGATACGCAGTATTTT. Translation: CAISADSGGARDTQYF.